This T cell receptor beta chain was obtained from a study of cytomegalovirus exposure and HLA in healthy donors. The wider study: An earlier analysis found fewer than 140 million unique TCR beta sequences from 150 million to 200 million T cells.

Researchers ran the PCR with 60 Vbeta and 13 Jbeta primers. In the original analysis: In a later analysis, 80 million or so unique TCR beta chains included roughly 11 million shared by two or more donors. The repertoire was sequenced with immunoSEQ multiplex PCR; TCRdb's copy has only in-frame clones and lacks some. Clone size and V and J calls were adopted from that table, with D and trimming inferred from the DNA. The sample records over 100,000 clones, over 75% being singletons. The V gene end was trimmed by 2 bases and the J gene end by 9 bases; junction bases not matched to a gene: 7. CDR3 length: 15 amino acids. Germline CDR1 KGHSH, CDR2 LQKENI.

The chain uses TRBV18 and TRBJ1-6, with TRBD1 matching 7 bases. Sequencing used PBMCs. The clonotype was recovered from a male donor in good health and CMV-seropositive. The CDR3 region is CASSPGTGVSSPLHF. CDR3 nucleotide sequence: TGTGCCAGCTCACCAGGTACAGGGGTTTCTTCACCCCTCCACTTT.